This T cell receptor beta chain was captured by sequencing in a study of T cells in Graves' hyperthyroidism and ophthalmopathy (dated by TCRdb to between 2017 and 2020). Context from the whole study: Peripheral blood samples were taken at initial diagnosis, before any treatment was given. The paper describes TCR Vbeta CDR3 sequencing of 135 peripheral blood samples, made up of around 41 ophthalmopathy patients, roughly 80 hyperthyroidism patients and roughly 17 progressor patients. Prospective prediction of ophthalmopathy was tested in an independent validation cohort consisting of 18 hyperthyroidism patients and 15 or so patients who later progressed to ophthalmopathy. After blood sampling, hyperthyroidism patients were treated with methimazole at a starting dose of 30 mg daily, and ophthalmopathy patients were treated with high-dose intravenous methylprednisolone. For training and testing, the 100 or so patients in the discovery cohort were randomly divided in a 7:3 ratio. Thyroid tissue and blood T-cell repertoires from several Graves' hyperthyroidism patients were also compared in the study. To identify distinguishing TCR V-J signatures, a discovery cohort of roughly 100 patients was used, comprising roughly 45 with Graves' ophthalmopathy and approximately 58 with stable Graves' hyperthyroidism. Overall results and qualifications from the work: In validation, progression to ophthalmopathy was predicted by the model with 70.59% sensitivity and 72.22% specificity, a median of roughly 6.4 months before onset. No statistical method was used to set the sample size in advance, and investigators knew the group allocation. Most expanded thyroid clonotypes (frequency above 0.001) were also detected in blood, a finding suggesting that blood repertoires may reflect thyroid immune responses. A 13 V-J signature model separated ophthalmopathy from stable hyperthyroidism, with 87.88% sensitivity and 81.08% specificity in cross-validation and 80%/75% in testing.

Trimming removed 2 bases from V and 6 bases from J, leaving 8 bases between the germline ends. Based on the germline V gene (reference sequence), the CDR1 and CDR2 sequences are MNHNY and SVGAGI. Including cysteine and phenylalanine, the CDR3 has 13 amino acids. Left in the record is the CDR3 DNA by itself, 39 bases read in frame from the first base. Ophthalmopathy patients had moderately to severely active disease, with a Clinical Activity Score of 3 or more, a NOSPECS grade of 4 or more, and a disease duration of less than 3 months. The study excluded patients with uncontrolled infections, other autoimmune diseases, pregnancy or lactation. Diagnoses were established on the basis of clinical symptoms, serum thyroxine and TRAb, thyroid ultrasound, and orbital computed tomography. PBMCs were isolated from approximately 10 ml of fresh peripheral blood by Ficoll-Paque density gradient centrifugation. Total RNA was extracted with Trizol reagent, and quality was checked on an Agilent 2100 Bioanalyzer.

TCR beta CDR3 regions were amplified from RNA transcripts. The TCR CDR3 was subjected to a first round of RT-PCR using the HTBI primer set and the Qiagen OneStep RT-PCR kit. Libraries were constructed in a second round of multiplex PCR, after which size selection and purification were performed. The libraries were sequenced on an Illumina HiSeq2000 using paired-end 100 bp reads. In the authors' own workflow: SOAPnuke was used to process the raw data, with reads discarded if the reads contained adapters or uncalled bases, had a mean Phred below 15, or lacked an exact constant-primer or identifier match. COPE v1.2.5 was used to merge the high-quality paired reads, and each unique nucleotide sequence was defined as a clonotype. MiTCR v1.1 was used to align clonotypes to the IMGT TRBV, TRBD and TRBJ reference segments. The analysis was restricted to V-J combinations with a frequency above 0.0001, which together covered approximately 99% of the repertoires. A TCS score was defined as the ratio of F50 (clonal expansion) to E x V (chaos), with BLOSUM62-based TCRdist applied between CDR3 peptides within each V-J. Welch's t-statistics and random forest reduced roughly 530 V-J features to about 12, which were used in a naive Bayes classifier (R e1071). TCRdb's own reprocessing of the public reads used fastp at Q25 and MiXCR and kept productive beta chains. Rows merge per CDR3 protein into single entries with the most common DNA and genes. V and J calls and clone size were set by TCRdb, not the authors. A total of hundreds of thousands of distinct CDR3 sequences appear in this sample, about 20% of them only once. The ten top clones hold 45% to 50% of the sample.

As concerns this clonotype: The specificity of this receptor is unknown. Base qualities are not at hand, and no much larger clone is one base apart.

The sequenced sample was blood. Rearrangement joined TRBV6-6 to TRBJ1-5, with the D gene too uncertain to name. This receptor was taken from a man in his forties with Graves' ophthalmopathy. The DNA sequence is given as TGTGCCAGCAGTTACCTCGGTTCTCAGCCCCAGCATTTT. This yields the protein CASSYLGSQPQHF.